This TCR beta chain appears in the sequencing data of a study of neurological immune-mediated disorders. Across the study: The multiple sclerosis group of approximately 35 included some 30 relapsing-remitting and 3 secondary progressive patients.

5'RACE with 10-nucleotide random UMIs generated the cDNA. TCRdb independently ran MiXCR on the 5' RACE reads; one entry per CDR3 protein. Among about 55,000 distinct CDR3 sequences listed, around 4% were seen once. The table lists this clonotype with many counts. Germline V gene sequence: CDR1 ENHRY, CDR2 SYGVKD. This CDR3 contains 14 residues. Unmatched junction bases numbered 7, after V lost 6 bases and J lost 7 bases. Sequenced: PBMCs. The rearrangement joins TRBV10-3 to TRBJ2-1, with 9 positions matching TRBD1. The TCR sequence derives from a man between 60 and 75 years old with multiple sclerosis. In DNA, the CDR3 is TGTGCCATCAGGGGGACAGGGCAAAGTAATGAGCAGTTCTTC. Translation: CAIRGTGQSNEQFF.